The 22 T cell receptor beta chains below come from one sample, sequenced in a study of T cells in Graves' hyperthyroidism and ophthalmopathy. The investigators amplified TCR beta CDR3 regions from RNA transcripts. In the first-round RT-PCR of the TCR CDR3, the HTBI primer set was used. One entry per CDR3 protein, called by TCRdb with MiXCR from the multiplex PCR reads. This sample has approximately 370,000 distinct CDR3 sequences, with 15% to 20% found just once. What was sequenced was blood. The receptors were gathered from a young woman with Graves' hyperthyroidism that later progressed to Graves' ophthalmopathy.

This chain links TRBV5-1 with TRBJ1-5; D gene uncertain. In germline, CDR1 is SGHRS, CDR2 YFSETQ. V gave up 2 bases and J gave up 4 bases, with 13 bases separating them. CDR3 length: 15 residues. CDR3 region: CASSFRPESNQPQHF. In DNA form, the CDR3 reads TGCGCCAGCAGCTTTAGGCCCGAGTCGAATCAGCCCCAGCATTTT.

The genes are TRBV28 and TRBJ2-2; TRBD2 matches 8 bases. The ends lost 6 bases at V and 7 bases at J; junction bases unmatched: 16. Germline CDR1 reads MDHEN; CDR2 reads SYDVKM. The CDR3 runs 17 residues. CDR3 sequence reads: CASSQAIGERGFGELFF. For the CDR3, the DNA is TGTGCCAGCAGCCAAGCTATTGGAGAGCGGGGGTTCGGGGAGCTGTTTTTT.

In its sample, this clonotype was seen many times. The rearrangement joins TRBV28 to TRBJ2-1; the match to TRBD1 covers 8 bases. This CDR3 contains 17 residues. The junction had 18 bases not matched to a gene; V was cut back by 6 bases and J by 8 bases. CDR1 and CDR2 (germline): MDHEN, SYDVKM. DNA for the CDR3: TGTGCCAGCAGCCCAAAGACAGGGGTTTTTGTTTTCCATGAGCAGTTCTTC. It codes for CASSPKTGVFVFHEQFF.

This clonotype was recorded at least ten times. The rearrangement joins TRBV7-9 to TRBJ2-3; D gene unclear. The germline V and J ends were trimmed by 5 bases and 0 bases, with 6 bases remaining between them. Germline CDR1 and CDR2: SEHNR and FQNEAQ (reference sequence). The CDR3 contains 13 residues. The CDR3 is CASSHTSTDTQYF. The CDR3, as DNA: TGTGCCAGCAGCCACACTAGCACAGATACGCAGTATTTT.

This clonotype was counted at least ten times. J is TRBJ2-2 and V is TRBV6-1; no definite D call. V was trimmed by 5 bases and J by 1 base, leaving 8 bases between them. CDR3 size: 14 residues. Germline V CDR1 and CDR2: MNHNS, SASEGT. In DNA, the CDR3 is TGTGCCAGCAGTTTCGGTCAGAACACCGGGGAGCTGTTTTTT. It translates to CASSFGQNTGELFF.

In regard to this clonotype: A much bigger clone sits one base away, suggesting this may be a read error. The CDR3 sequence: CASSQGGQRDTEAFF. CDR3 DNA: TGCGCCAGCAGCCAAGGGGGACAAAGGGACACTGAAGCTTTCTTT. The chain couples TRBV4-1 to TRBJ1-1; D might be TRBD1 (6 bases). Per germline, CDR1 MGHRA and CDR2 YSYEKL. There are 15 residues in the CDR3. V was cut by 1 base and J by 3 bases, with 12 bases left in between.

This clonotype was seen a handful of times. The chain carries TRBV9 and TRBJ1-6; tentatively, D is TRBD1 (5 bases). CDR1 is SGDLS, CDR2 YYNGEE, per germline. This CDR3 is built from 14 residues. V lost 2 bases, J lost 7 bases, and 10 bases lay in between. The CDR3 DNA is TGTGCCAGCAGCGTTCCAGGGCGGAATTCACCCCTCCACTTT. Its protein product is CASSVPGRNSPLHF.

Many counts were recorded for this clonotype. V usage is TRBV7-9 and J usage is TRBJ2-1; TRBD2 matches at 8 bases. The germline V gene has CDR1 SEHNR and CDR2 FQNEAQ (reference sequence). The CDR3 sequence is 18 residues long. V gave up 1 base and J gave up 8 bases; unmatched junction bases: 16. The CDR3 here is CASSLVVIGTSSADEQFF. CDR3 in DNA: TGTGCCAGCAGCTTAGTAGTTATAGGGACTAGTAGTGCGGATGAGCAGTTCTTC.

This clonotype was seen many times. The chain has TRBV7-2 and TRBJ2-5, with D unresolved. CDR3 length equals 12 residues. Trimming stripped 6 bases from V and 4 bases from J, with 9 bases between. Germline V gene data show CDR1 as SGHTA and CDR2 as FQGNSA. This CDR3 is CASRVPGETQYF. CDR3 bases: TGTGCCAGCAGGGTGCCCGGAGAGACCCAGTACTTC.

This clonotype was observed a few times. As DNA, the CDR3 is TGTGCCAGCCACACCGGGGTTGGAGAGACCCAGTACTTC. This sequence encodes CASHTGVGETQYF. The chain recombines TRBV6-1 with TRBJ2-5; maybe TRBD2 (5 bases). Looked up from germline, CDR1 is MNHNS and CDR2 is SASEGT. The V end was cut by 8 bases, the J end by 4 bases, with 14 bases between. The CDR3 has 13 amino acids.

This clonotype was counted ten times or more. The CDR3 nucleotides are TGTGCCAGCAGCCAAGATCCGGCTAGCGGGGGGTCAGATACGCAGTATTTT. Its translation is CASSQDPASGGSDTQYF. This chain uses TRBV4-2 with TRBJ2-3; the match to TRBD2 covers 11 bases. CDR1 and CDR2 from the germline V gene are LGHNA and YNFKEQ. V was clipped by 0 bases and J by 4 bases; unmatched bases: 6. The CDR3 runs 17 residues.

In its sample, this clonotype was seen many times. V gene TRBV7-8 combines with J gene TRBJ2-5, with 8 positions matching TRBD2. CDR3 size: 16 residues. J was trimmed by 7 bases and V by 4 bases; bases with no gene match: 14. Germline CDR1 reads SGHVS; CDR2 reads FQNEAQ. CDR3 DNA: TGTGCCAGCAGCTCTTCCCGACTAGCGCGACACGGGACCCAGTACTTC. Translated: CASSSSRLARHGTQYF.

The V call is TRBV18, the J call TRBJ2-5; TRBD2 aligns across 12 bases. The CDR3 contains 15 residues. CDR1 and CDR2 from the germline V gene are KGHSH and LQKENI. V shed 2 bases and J 4 bases; nucleotides not matched to a gene: 2. Written as DNA, the CDR3 is TGTGCCAGCTCACCAACGGGACTAGCGGGAGAGACCCAGTACTTC. It codes for CASSPTGLAGETQYF.

This clonotype occurred a few times. The chain employs TRBV30 and TRBJ2-2; 11 nucleotides line up with TRBD2. This CDR3 is built from 17 residues. V lost 6 bases and J lost 0; bases outside the gene matches: 9. In germline, CDR1 is GTSNPN, CDR2 SVGIG (reference sequence). The CDR3 loop reads CACDVSGRGTNTGELFF. The CDR3 DNA reads TGTGCCTGCGATGTTAGCGGGAGGGGCACGAACACCGGGGAGCTGTTTTTT.

Ten or more counts support this clonotype. The gene calls are TRBV28 and TRBJ1-5; D gene unclear. Germline V lookup: CDR1 MDHEN, CDR2 SYDVKM. Deletions cut 3 bases from V and 5 bases from J, with 17 bases between. The CDR3 is 16 amino acids. Here the CDR3 DNA reads TGTGCCAGCAGTTTGAGAGGTTTTAAGGTGTATCAGCCCCAGCATTTT. Protein sequence: CASSLRGFKVYQPQHF.

In its sample, this clonotype was seen a few times. J is TRBJ1-5 and V is TRBV19; D is unclear. There are 15 residues in the CDR3. Deletions cut 7 bases from V and 1 base from J, with 14 bases between. Germline V CDR1 and CDR2: LNHDA, SQIVND (reference sequence). Here the CDR3 DNA reads TGTGCCAGTACGGTGGCCGGACGGAGCAATCAGCCCCAGCATTTT. Amino acids: CASTVAGRSNQPQHF.

The chain recombines TRBV5-1 with TRBJ2-3; 7 nucleotides agree with TRBD2. The J segment lost 2 bases and the V segment lost 0 bases, leaving 6 bases of the junction unmatched. Germline lookup yields CDR1 SGHRS and CDR2 YFSETQ. The CDR3 is 16 amino acids. The CDR3 DNA reads TGCGCCAGCAGCTTGGCATCTAGCGGATTCACAGATACGCAGTATTTT. This sequence encodes CASSLASSGFTDTQYF.

This clonotype was seen only a few times. The chain joins TRBV20-1 to TRBJ1-1, with D maybe TRBD1 (5 bases). CDR1 and CDR2 (germline): DFQATT, SNEGSKA (reference sequence). Trimming left V 0 bases short and J 3 bases short, with 14 bases between. The CDR3 is made up of 15 amino acids. CDR3 nucleotides: TGCAGTGCTAGAGATATGCGGGGCACGGACACTGAAGCTTTCTTT. It specifies CSARDMRGTDTEAFF.

CDR3: CASSSGQASYNEQFF. The CDR3 DNA is TGTGCCAGCAGCTCTGGACAGGCTTCCTACAATGAGCAGTTCTTC. The chain couples TRBV7-2 to TRBJ2-1, with 7 nucleotides matching TRBD1. CDR3 length equals 15 residues. From germline, CDR1 is SGHTA and CDR2 FQGNSA. Germline trimming cut 4 bases from V and 1 base from J; bases unmatched to any gene: 4. The whole variable domain, filled in from reference TRBV7-2 and TRBJ2-1, reads GAGVSQSPSNKVTEKGKDVELRCDPISGHTALYWYRQSLGQGLEFLIYFQGNSAPDKSGLPSDRFSAERTGGSVSTLTIQRTQQEDSAVYLCASSSGQASYNEQFFGPGTRLTVL.

This clonotype was recorded many times. The rearrangement links TRBV20-1 to TRBJ1-2, with a possible D match to TRBD1 (5 bases). There are 15 residues in the CDR3. Germline V lookup: CDR1 DFQATT, CDR2 SNEGSKA (reference sequence). Trimming took off 3 bases at V and 0 bases at J, with 14 bases between the two ends. The CDR3 loop is CSARGREKANYGYTF. The CDR3 nucleotides are TGCAGTGCTAGGGGCAGGGAGAAGGCTAACTATGGCTACACCTTC.

V and J are TRBV19 and TRBJ2-1; a weak D match, TRBD2 (5 bases). The V and J ends lost 3 bases and 7 bases respectively, with 10 bases between them. CDR3 length: 13 residues. The germline V gene has CDR1 LNHDA and CDR2 SQIVND (reference sequence). The CDR3 DNA is TGTGCCAGTAGTATCTTATCGGGGAATGAGCAGTTCTTC. Protein: CASSILSGNEQFF. The full variable domain, rest sourced from reference TRBV19 and TRBJ2-1, is DGGITQSPKYLFRKEGQNVTLSCEQNLNHDAMYWYRQDPGQGLRLIYYSQIVNDFQKGDIAEGYSVSREKKESFPLTVTSAQKNPTAFYLCASSILSGNEQFFGPGTRLTVL.

V usage is TRBV7-9 and J usage is TRBJ2-3; D is unresolved. The CDR3 has 13 amino acids. V was shortened by 5 bases and J by 3 bases, with 9 bases between the two germline ends. Germline V gene data show CDR1 as SEHNR and CDR2 as FQNEAQ (reference sequence). The CDR3: CASSPGYTDTQYF. The CDR3 DNA reads TGTGCCAGCAGCCCTGGTTATACAGATACGCAGTATTTT.